This is a list of T cell receptor beta chains from one sample in a study of cytomegalovirus exposure and HLA in healthy donors. The repertoire was sequenced with immunoSEQ multiplex PCR; TCRdb's copy has only in-frame clones and lacks some. The sample carries about 160,000 clones, roughly four fifths recorded once. The specimen was PBMCs. All receptors derive from a girl aged 2 to 9 in good health and CMV-seropositive. Both conserved end residues are part of each CDR3. D genes are given only for firm matches. The size field is filled for only some rows; it gives once, few, many or a size class.

V,size,D,J,CDR3,DNA
TRBV7-9,.,TRBD2,TRBJ2-3,CASSLVAGGPGGDTQYF,TGTGCCAGCAGCTTAGTTGCGGGAGGGCCAGGTGGGGATACGCAGTATTTT
TRBV28,few,TRBD2,TRBJ2-2,CASSFDSGSTGELFF,TGTGCCAGCAGTTTTGATAGCGGGAGTACCGGGGAGCTGTTTTTT
TRBV18,.,TRBD1,TRBJ1-5,CASSRPRDRGNQPQHF,TGTGCCAGCTCACGTCCCCGGGACAGGGGGAATCAGCCCCAGCATTTT
TRBV5-4,.,TRBD1,TRBJ1-2,CASSSGQVGYTF,TGTGCCAGCAGCTCCGGACAGGTCGGCTACACCTTC
TRBV6-5,.,.,TRBJ1-5,CASSLTKGRAQPQHF,TGTGCCAGCAGCTTGACCAAGGGCAGGGCCCAGCCCCAGCATTTT
TRBV25-1,.,.,TRBJ1-1,CASSADLRSTEAFF,TGTGCCAGCAGTGCGGATCTGAGGAGCACTGAAGCTTTCTTT
TRBV30,.,.,TRBJ2-3,CAWGWATPGTDTQYF,TGTGCGTGGGGGTGGGCGACCCCTGGCACAGATACGCAGTATTTT
TRBV6-5,.,TRBD1,TRBJ1-2,CASSSRTGEEGGYTF,TGTGCCAGCAGTTCGAGGACAGGGGAAGAGGGTGGCTACACCTTC
TRBV11-2,.,TRBD2,TRBJ2-3,CASSLQAGGDTQYF,TGTGCCAGCAGCTTACAAGCGGGAGGGGATACGCAGTATTTT
TRBV5-1,.,.,TRBJ1-3,CASSSFPGNTIYF,TGCGCCAGCAGCTCCTTCCCCGGAAACACCATATATTTT
TRBV28,.,.,TRBJ2-7,CASSFWTGSYEQYF,TGTGCCAGCAGTTTCTGGACGGGATCCTACGAGCAGTACTTC
TRBV6-5,once,.,TRBJ2-2,CASSLTGELFF,TGTGCCAGCAGTCTAACCGGGGAGCTGTTTTTT
TRBV28,.,.,TRBJ1-1,CASRGDSRNTEAFF,TGTGCCAGCAGAGGGGACTCCAGGAACACTGAAGCTTTCTTT
TRBV2,.,.,TRBJ1-4,CASSEALSSVKLFF,TGTGCCAGCAGTGAAGCGCTTAGTAGTGTGAAACTGTTTTTT
TRBV5-6,once,TRBD2,TRBJ2-5,CASSWTSGRWTQYF,TGTGCCAGCAGCTGGACTAGCGGGAGATGGACCCAGTACTTC
TRBV7-8,.,TRBD2,TRBJ2-7,CASSFSGIPYEQYF,TGTGCCAGCAGCTTTAGCGGGATTCCTTACGAGCAGTACTTC
TRBV29-1,.,.,TRBJ1-5,CSVESGRSNQPQHF,TGCAGCGTTGAATCGGGGAGGAGTAATCAGCCCCAGCATTTT
TRBV4-1,.,.,TRBJ1-1,CASSQTANTEAFF,TGCGCCAGCAGCCAGACAGCTAACACTGAAGCTTTCTTT
TRBV7-9,.,.,TRBJ1-1,CASSLSGDIRHAEAFF,TGTGCCAGCAGCTTATCAGGGGACATTAGGCACGCTGAAGCTTTCTTT
TRBV7-6,.,TRBD2,TRBJ2-1,CATSSGYYNEQFF,TGTGCCACCTCTAGCGGATACTACAATGAGCAGTTCTTC
TRBV4-1,.,TRBD2,TRBJ2-5,CASSQMRLAGGLKETQYF,TGCGCCAGCAGCCAAATGCGACTAGCGGGAGGGCTTAAAGAGACCCAGTACTTC
TRBV2,.,.,TRBJ1-4,CASKDRTATNEKLFF,TGTGCCAGCAAAGACAGGACGGCAACTAATGAAAAACTGTTTTTT
TRBV7-9,.,TRBD1,TRBJ2-7,CASSSLDRSYEQYF,TGTGCCAGCAGCTCACTGGACAGGTCCTACGAGCAGTACTTC
TRBV10-1,.,.,TRBJ1-1,CASSESSEGNTEAFF,TGCGCCAGCAGTGAGTCGTCTGAGGGGAACACTGAAGCTTTCTTT
TRBV19,.,TRBD1,TRBJ2-7,CASSITGGYEQYF,TGTGCCAGTAGTATAACAGGGGGCTACGAGCAGTACTTC
TRBV10-3,.,.,TRBJ2-5,CAISQGNGETQYF,TGTGCCATCAGTCAGGGTAATGGGGAGACCCAGTACTTC
TRBV30,.,.,TRBJ2-7,CAWSERGEQYF,TGTGCCTGGAGTGAACGAGGCGAGCAGTACTTC
TRBV7-9,.,TRBD1,TRBJ1-4,CASSFSSGGPGNEKLFF,TGTGCCAGCAGCTTCTCATCAGGGGGCCCGGGTAATGAAAAACTGTTTTTT
TRBV28,.,TRBD2,TRBJ2-1,CASSPTGTSGNNEQFF,TGTGCCAGCAGTCCGACCGGGACTAGCGGGAACAATGAGCAGTTCTTC
TRBV7-3,.,TRBD2,TRBJ2-3,CASREGTGGDTQYF,TGTGCCAGCAGGGAAGGAACGGGGGGAGATACGCAGTATTTT
TRBV2,few,.,TRBJ2-7,CASRQDSYEQYF,TGTGCCAGTCGACAGGACTCCTACGAGCAGTACTTC
TRBV28,.,.,TRBJ2-5,CASSLYDNQQETQYF,TGTGCCAGCAGTTTATACGACAACCAGCAAGAGACCCAGTACTTC
TRBV10-3,once,TRBD2,TRBJ2-1,CAISERLAGVRNEQFF,TGTGCCATCAGCGAAAGACTAGCGGGAGTACGAAATGAGCAGTTCTTC
TRBV30,once,.,TRBJ2-5,CAWSRNRQETQYF,TGTGCCTGGAGTAGAAACAGACAAGAGACCCAGTACTTC
TRBV20-1,.,.,TRBJ1-1,CSAVSEAFF,TGCAGTGCCGTGTCTGAAGCTTTCTTT
TRBV27,.,.,TRBJ2-7,CASSFAGSFLYEQYF,TGTGCCAGCAGTTTCGCAGGTTCCTTCCTCTACGAGCAGTACTTC
TRBV29-1,.,.,TRBJ1-2,CSVEPGSFYGYTF,TGCAGCGTTGAACCCGGGAGCTTCTATGGCTACACCTTC
TRBV7-2,.,.,TRBJ2-2,CASSLATGGNPGELFF,TGTGCCAGCAGCTTGGCGACAGGCGGCAACCCCGGGGAGCTGTTTTTT
TRBV7-3,.,TRBD1,TRBJ1-1,CASSLKGDREDTEAFF,TGTGCCAGCAGCTTAAAGGGGGACAGGGAGGACACTGAAGCTTTCTTT
TRBV30,.,.,TRBJ1-3,CAWAPGVKSSGNTIYF,TGTGCCTGGGCACCCGGGGTAAAGAGCTCTGGAAACACCATATATTTT
TRBV9,.,TRBD1,TRBJ2-6,CASSPRTGEISGANVLTF,TGTGCCAGCAGCCCCCGGACAGGGGAAATCTCTGGGGCCAACGTCCTGACTTTC